This T cell receptor (beta chain) was captured in a study of T cells after yellow fever vaccination. This clonotype was detected a few times. The antigen is unknown. TCRdb re-derived calls from the 5' RACE reads in MiXCR, one entry per CDR3 protein. The sample contains about 360,000 distinct CDR3 sequences, roughly 6.1% of which appear only once. Trimming removed 1 base from V and 4 bases from J; junction bases left unmatched: 7. Germline values: CDR1 DFQATT, CDR2 SNEGSKA (reference sequence). The CDR3 has 16 amino acids. Study-wide findings and caveats: Clonotypes found in both CD4 and CD8 compartments made up a small share. Reappearance after the booster was seen for most primary-vaccination clones, at 96% CD4 and less than 90% CD8.

The V call is TRBV20-1, the J call TRBJ2-1; 10 bases map to TRBD2. This sequence was found in a man younger than 40 who received the YFV17D yellow fever vaccine. The specimen comprised PBMCs, sampled 5 days after the yellow fever booster vaccination. In DNA form, the CDR3 reads TGCAGTGCTAGAGCTCCTCTAGCGGGAGTTTACAATGAGCAGTTCTTC. Translated, it gives CSARAPLAGVYNEQFF.